The 21 T cell receptor beta chains listed next were all sequenced from one sample in a study of blood T cell repertoires in COVID-19. Sequencing was performed with immunoSEQ multiplex PCR; in TCRdb, only in-frame clones are kept and a portion is missing. The data hold roughly 190,000 clones, with about four fifths observed a single time. The material sequenced was peripheral blood. These receptors originate from a woman aged 70-85 years with active or convalescent COVID-19.

The CDR3 region is CASSQDRAREQYF. The CDR3 DNA follows: TGCGCCAGCAGCCAAGATCGAGCGCGGGAGCAGTACTTC. This chain links TRBV4-1 with TRBJ2-7; D remains unclear. This CDR3 has 13 amino acids. Germline CDR1 MGHRA, CDR2 YSYEKL. Trimming removed 0 bases from V and 7 bases from J, with 10 bases in between.

DNA for the CDR3: TGTGCCAGCAGCTTAGCGTATGAGACCCAGTACTTC. Its translation is CASSLAYETQYF. The chain uses TRBV7-9 and TRBJ2-5; no reliable D call. Germline V gene data show CDR1 as SEHNR and CDR2 as FQNEAQ (reference sequence). There are 12 residues in the CDR3. Trimming took 0 bases from V and 5 from J, leaving 4 bases between them.

The CDR3 nucleotides read TGTGCCAGAAGCTTGCACGCTAGCGGGAGGGTCCGGGCCTACGAGCAGTACTTC. It is translated as CARSLHASGRVRAYEQYF. J is TRBJ2-7 and V is TRBV5-3, with 12 bases matching TRBD2. TRBV5-3 is classed as an ORF, of uncertain function. The trim removed 1 base at V and 2 bases at J, leaving 10 bases unmatched. This CDR3 contains 18 residues.

The chain has TRBV6-9 and TRBJ1-1; D possibly corresponds to TRBD1 (6 bases). The CDR3 is 14 residues long. CDR1 and CDR2 (germline): MNHGY, SVAAGI. V was trimmed by 3 bases and J by 4 bases, leaving 12 bases between them. In DNA form, the CDR3 reads TGTGCCAGCAGTTACGAGCAGGGGAGCACTGAAGCTTTCTTT. Translating gives CASSYEQGSTEAFF.

The V and J genes are TRBV5-1 and TRBJ2-5; a possible D gene is TRBD2 (5 bases). The V end was cut by 4 bases, the J end by 4 bases, with 20 bases between. The CDR3 totals 16 residues. The germline gives CDR1 SGHRS, CDR2 YFSETQ. The CDR3 is CASSLLRGLVAETQYF. DNA of the CDR3: TGCGCCAGCAGCCTACTAAGAGGGTTAGTCGCAGAGACCCAGTACTTC.

V is TRBV6-2 or TRBV6-3 and J is TRBJ2-7, with D hard to call. CDR1 and CDR2 from the germline V gene are MNHEY and SVGEGT. V was cut by 4 bases and J by 3 bases, with 7 bases left in between. The CDR3 runs to 12 residues. CDR3 DNA: TGTGCCAGCAGTTTCCTAAACTACGAGCAGTACTTC. Translating it yields CASSFLNYEQYF.

The CDR3: CASSHGSWDTEAFF. As DNA, the CDR3 is TGTGCCAGCAGCCACGGGTCTTGGGACACTGAAGCTTTCTTT. The rearrangement uses TRBV3-1 (or the pseudogene TRBV3-2) and TRBJ1-1; D not certain. Germline-derived CDR1 and CDR2 are LGHDT and YNNKEL (reference sequence). CDR3 length: 14 residues. Trimming took off 3 bases at V and 3 bases at J, with 11 bases between the two ends.

The chain employs TRBV7-2 and TRBJ1-2; tentatively, D is TRBD1 (5 bases). The V gene's germline CDR1 is SGHTA and CDR2 FQGNSA. The CDR3 consists of 16 residues. Trimming left V 5 bases short and J 5 bases short, with 21 bases between. As DNA, the CDR3 is TGTGCCAGCAGCCCGGTAGGGGCGGCTTCGCGGTATGGCTACACCTTC. Amino acids: CASSPVGAASRYGYTF.

This clone was recorded only once. The chain has TRBV2 and TRBJ2-6, with D possibly TRBD1 on 5 matching bases. CDR1 and CDR2 from the germline V gene are SNHLY and FYNNEI. The ends were cut back, 7 bases at V and 4 bases at J, with 14 bases in the middle. This CDR3 is 15 amino acids long. CDR3 sequence: CASTSRGQGANVLTF. CDR3 bases: TGTGCCAGCACCTCAAGGGGTCAAGGGGCCAACGTCCTGACTTTC.

V gene TRBV18 combines with J gene TRBJ1-1; 7 positions match TRBD1. In germline, CDR1 is KGHSH, CDR2 LQKENI. V shed 5 bases, J shed 5 bases, and the junction held 8 bases outside the gene matches. The CDR3 covers 14 residues. The DNA for the CDR3 is TGTGCCAGCTCATCCTCAGGGGGGAGTACTGAAGCTTTCTTT. Translation gives CASSSSGGSTEAFF.

Details on this clone: Other nucleotide sequences in the sample specify the same CDR3. The chain recombines TRBV4-2 with TRBJ1-5; possibly TRBD1 for D (6 bases). This CDR3 is built from 15 residues. V was pared by 1 base and J by 5 bases, with 12 bases between. Germline values: CDR1 LGHNA, CDR2 YNFKEQ. CDR3 region: CASSQGEQGDQPQHF. Written as DNA, the CDR3 is TGTGCCAGCAGCCAAGGAGAACAGGGAGATCAGCCCCAGCATTTT.

This chain connects TRBV6-5 to TRBJ2-5, with TRBD2 as a possible D gene (5 bases). The germline V and J ends were trimmed by 7 bases and 3 bases, with 18 bases remaining between them. The CDR3 extends over 15 amino acids. The germline gives CDR1 MNHEY, CDR2 SVGAGI. The CDR3, as DNA: TGTGCCAGCACTCTAACGGGGTCGGAAAAAGAGACCCAGTACTTC. This encodes CASTLTGSEKETQYF.

The chain combines TRBV12-3 or TRBV12-4 with TRBJ1-2; TRBD1 matches 7 bases. V shed 5 bases, J shed 6 bases, and the junction held 6 bases outside the gene matches. CDR3 length: 13 residues. CDR3 protein: CASSLGTVDGYTF. CDR3 DNA sequence: TGTGCCAGCAGTCTTGGGACAGTTGATGGCTACACCTTC.

This rearrangement joins TRBV18 to TRBJ2-7; TRBD1 matches 10 bases. V lost 6 bases to trimming and J lost 6 bases; unmatched junction nucleotides: 8. The CDR3 is 14 amino acids. Per germline, CDR1 KGHSH and CDR2 LQKENI. In DNA form, the CDR3 reads TGTGCCAGCTCTACCGGGACAGGGGAACGCGAGCAGTACTTC. Translation gives CASSTGTGEREQYF.

V gene TRBV4-1 combines with J gene TRBJ1-3; TRBD1 matches at 8 bases. In germline, CDR1 is MGHRA, CDR2 YSYEKL. This CDR3 region has 17 residues. Unmatched junction bases numbered 9, after V lost 4 bases and J lost 1 base. The CDR3 coding sequence is TGCGCCAGCAGCCGGACAGGGCCTAAGACATCTGGAAACACCATATATTTT. It yields the protein CASSRTGPKTSGNTIYF.

CDR3 in DNA: TGCAGCGTTGAAAATTGGCCCTTTGGCTACACCTTC. It translates to CSVENWPFGYTF. The chain recombines TRBV29-1 with TRBJ1-2; D call uncertain. Deletions cut 2 bases from V and 7 bases from J, with 11 bases between. The V gene's germline CDR1 is SQVTM and CDR2 ANQGSEA. The CDR3 has 12 residues.

This sequence joins TRBV7-2 and TRBJ2-1; 10 nucleotides align to TRBD2. Unmatched junction bases numbered 14, after V lost 5 bases and J lost 1 base. Per germline, CDR1 SGHTA and CDR2 FQGNSA. The CDR3 length is 19 residues. For the CDR3, the DNA is TGTGCCAGCAGCCTCCTCAGGGGAGCGGGAGGGAATTCCTACAATGAGCAGTTCTTC. It encodes CASSLLRGAGGNSYNEQFF.

This clone was detected only a few times. The chain employs TRBV4-1 and TRBJ2-7, with D possibly matching TRBD1 (6 bases). Germline CDR1 MGHRA, CDR2 YSYEKL. V lost 6 bases, J lost 2 bases, and 17 bases lay in between. The CDR3 is made up of 15 amino acids. Here the CDR3 reads CASRQPGTSTYEQYF. In DNA form, the CDR3 reads TGCGCCAGCAGACAACCCGGGACATCAACCTACGAGCAGTACTTC.

This rearrangement joins TRBV18 to TRBJ2-6, with D unresolved. Germline V gene data show CDR1 as KGHSH and CDR2 as LQKENI. V lost 6 bases and J lost 0, with 3 bases in between. This CDR3 has 13 residues. CDR3 protein: CASSNSGANVLTF. The CDR3 DNA is TGTGCCAGCTCTAACTCTGGGGCCAACGTCCTGACTTTC. The full variable domain, in which reference TRBV18 and TRBJ2-6 provide the parts outside the CDR3, is NAGVMQNPRHLVRRRGQEARLRCSPMKGHSHVYWYRQLPEEGLKFMVYLQKENIIDESGMPKERFSAEFPKEGPSILRIQQVVRGDSAAYFCASSNSGANVLTFGAGSRLTVL.

This chain uses TRBV20-1 with TRBJ1-3; 7 bases are a match to TRBD1. Germline-derived CDR1 and CDR2 are DFQATT and SNEGSKA (reference sequence). V lost 3 bases, J lost 2 bases, and 4 bases stayed unmatched. The length of the CDR3 is 14 residues. DNA of the CDR3: TGCAGTGCTAGTTCAGGGGGGCCTGGAAACACCATATATTTT. Translated, it gives CSASSGGPGNTIYF.

The V and J genes are TRBV29-1 and TRBJ2-3; TRBD1 matches at 10 bases. The CDR3 contains 13 residues. The trim removed 6 bases at V and 5 bases at J, leaving 5 bases unmatched. Germline CDR1 is SQVTM and CDR2 is ANQGSEA. DNA of the CDR3: TGCAGCGTGTGGACAGGGGGAGGAGATACGCAGTATTTT. Protein: CSVWTGGGDTQYF.